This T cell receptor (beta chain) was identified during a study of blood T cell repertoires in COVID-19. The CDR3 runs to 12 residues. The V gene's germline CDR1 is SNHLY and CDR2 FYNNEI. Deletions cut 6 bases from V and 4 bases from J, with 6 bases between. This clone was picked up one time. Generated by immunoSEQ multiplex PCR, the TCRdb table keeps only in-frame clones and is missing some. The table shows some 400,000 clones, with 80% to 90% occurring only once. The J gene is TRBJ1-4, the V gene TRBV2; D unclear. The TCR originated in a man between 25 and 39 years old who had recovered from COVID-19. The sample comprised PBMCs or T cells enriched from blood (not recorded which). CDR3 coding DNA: TGTGCCAGCAGGAGGGTTAATGAAAAACTGTTTTTT. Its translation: CASRRVNEKLFF. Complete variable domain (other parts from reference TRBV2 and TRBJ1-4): EPEVTQTPSHQVTQMGQEVILRCVPISNHLYFYWYRQILGQKVEFLVSFYNNEISEKSEIFDDQFSVERPDGSNFTLKIRSTKLEDSAMYFCASRRVNEKLFFGSGTQLSVL.